The T cell receptor beta chain described here comes from a study of Graves' ophthalmopathy and Graves' hyperthyroidism. This clonotype has ten or more counts. The CDR3 loop spans 15 amino acids. The trim removed 4 bases at V and 6 bases at J, leaving 6 bases unmatched. Germline CDR1 is LNHNV and CDR2 is YYDKDF (reference sequence). RNA transcripts were the template, and TCR beta CDR3 regions were amplified from them. Amplification began with first-round RT-PCR using HTBI primers, then second-round multiplex PCR was performed. MiXCR, applied by TCRdb to the multiplex PCR reads, yields one record per CDR3 protein. The profile shows roughly 400,000 distinct CDR3 sequences, 15% to 20% of them singletons. The starting material, 10 ml of fresh peripheral blood, provided the PBMCs.

This receptor was identified in a young woman with Graves' ophthalmopathy. The chain uses TRBV15 and TRBJ2-5; TRBD1 matches at 12 bases. The source material was peripheral blood. CDR3 amino acids: CATSKGTGGEKTQYF. DNA of the CDR3: TGTGCCACCAGCAAAGGGACAGGGGGCGAGAAGACCCAGTACTTC. The full variable domain, rest sourced from reference TRBV15 and TRBJ2-5, is DAMVIQNPRYQVTQFGKPVTLSCSQTLNHNVMYWYQQKSSQAPKLLFHYYDKDFNNEADTPDNFQSRRPNTSFCFLDIRSPGLGDTAMYLCATSKGTGGEKTQYFGPGTRLLVL.